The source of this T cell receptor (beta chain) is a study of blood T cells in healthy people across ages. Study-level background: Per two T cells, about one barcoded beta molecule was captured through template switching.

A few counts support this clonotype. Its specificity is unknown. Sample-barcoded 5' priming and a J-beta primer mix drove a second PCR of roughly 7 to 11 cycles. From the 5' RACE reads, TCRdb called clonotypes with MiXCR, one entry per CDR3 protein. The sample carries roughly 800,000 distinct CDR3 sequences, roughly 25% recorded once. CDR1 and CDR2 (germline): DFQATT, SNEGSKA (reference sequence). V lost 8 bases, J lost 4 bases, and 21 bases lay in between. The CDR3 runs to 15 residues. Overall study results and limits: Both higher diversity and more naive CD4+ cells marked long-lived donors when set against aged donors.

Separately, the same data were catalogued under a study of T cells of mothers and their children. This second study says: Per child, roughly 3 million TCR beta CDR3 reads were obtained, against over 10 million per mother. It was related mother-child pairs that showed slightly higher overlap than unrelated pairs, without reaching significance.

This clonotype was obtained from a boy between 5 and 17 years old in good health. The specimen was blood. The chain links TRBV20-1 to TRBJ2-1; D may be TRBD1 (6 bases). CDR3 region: CSFTRGGLAYNEQFF. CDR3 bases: TGCAGTTTTACCCGAGGGGGTTTAGCGTACAATGAGCAGTTCTTC.